These 9 T cell receptor beta chains came from one sample sequenced in a study of identical twins. TCRdb re-analysed the 5' RACE reads in MiXCR, keeping a single row per CDR3 protein. This sample has 500,000 to 650,000 distinct CDR3 sequences, with under 8.5% found just once. This same sample was also part of a study on yellow fever vaccine responses in identical twins.

Sequenced sample: PBMCs. The receptors originated from a woman younger than 30 in good health.

V is TRBV9 and J is TRBJ2-1, with TRBD2 matching over 12 bases. Germline CDR1 and CDR2: SGDLS and YYNGEE. This CDR3 is built from 20 residues. With V trimmed by 4 bases and J by 8 bases, 22 bases remained unmatched. The CDR3 spells CASSPRELAGGRVKDYEQFF. The CDR3 DNA is TGTGCCAGCAGCCCGCGAGAGCTAGCGGGGGGGCGGGTTAAGGACTATGAGCAGTTCTTC.

This clonotype was found a few times. V usage is TRBV20-1 and J usage is TRBJ1-1; D might be TRBD1 (5 bases). The V end lost 2 bases, the J end lost 0 bases, and 10 bases lay between the germline ends. This CDR3 is built from 14 residues. Germline loops: CDR1 DFQATT, CDR2 SNEGSKA (reference sequence). The CDR3 nucleotides read TGCAGTGCTAGACAGGGTCTAATGAACACTGAAGCTTTCTTT. Translated: CSARQGLMNTEAFF.

This clonotype was detected only a few times. The chain employs TRBV4-1 and TRBJ1-2; perhaps TRBD1 as D (5 bases). The CDR3 extends over 16 amino acids. Trimming left V 2 bases short and J 5 bases short, with 18 bases between. Germline V gene lookup returns CDR1 MGHRA and CDR2 YSYEKL. The CDR3 bases are TGCGCCAGCAGCCAAAGAAGCGATGCAGGGAAGTATGGCTACACCTTC. Translating gives CASSQRSDAGKYGYTF.

A few counts support this clonotype. The chain is built from TRBV9 and TRBJ2-5, with D uncertain. CDR3 length: 11 amino acids. Germline lookup yields CDR1 SGDLS and CDR2 YYNGEE. V lost 0 bases to trimming and J lost 6 bases, with 3 bases between them. The CDR3 bases are TGTGCCAGCAGCGTAGGGAAGACCCAGTACTTC. This translates into CASSVGKTQYF.

The count of this clonotype is one. V usage is TRBV5-6 and J usage is TRBJ2-3; 7 bases line up with TRBD1. Germline lookup yields CDR1 SGHDT and CDR2 YYEEEE. The ends lost 4 bases at V and 0 bases at J; junction bases unmatched: 5. This CDR3 has 15 amino acids. The DNA of the CDR3 is TGTGCCAGCAGCCAGGGGGTCCGCAGCACAGATACGCAGTATTTT. Translation: CASSQGVRSTDTQYF. Supplemented by reference TRBV5-6 and TRBJ2-3, the full variable domain reads DAGVTQSPTHLIKTRGQQVTLRCSPKSGHDTVSWYQQALGQGPQFIFQYYEEEERQRGNFPDRFSGHQFPNYSSELNVNALLLGDSALYLCASSQGVRSTDTQYFGPGTRLTVL.

This clonotype was detected ten times or more. The chain is built from TRBV28 and TRBJ2-5, with 10 bases that match TRBD1. Per germline, CDR1 MDHEN and CDR2 SYDVKM. Trimming at V came to 6 bases and at J to 5 bases, leaving 18 bases not matched to a gene. The CDR3 sequence is 18 residues long. The DNA of the CDR3 is TGTGCCAGCAGCCTTAAACGGGAAGACAGGGGGCTTTGGGAGACCCAGTACTTC. Translating gives CASSLKREDRGLWETQYF.

Only a few counts were recorded for this clonotype. The V call is TRBV7-9, the J call TRBJ1-6; D gene unclear. Germline lookup yields CDR1 SEHNR and CDR2 FQNEAQ (reference sequence). The CDR3 contains 14 residues. V lost 7 bases and J 6 bases, leaving 13 bases between the germline ends. The CDR3 coding sequence is TGTGCCAGCACCCTGGACGGGTCTAATTCACCCCTCCACTTT. The encoded protein is CASTLDGSNSPLHF.

The sample holds a few counts of this clonotype. The rearrangement links TRBV5-1 to TRBJ2-1, with TRBD2 identical over 15 bases. The CDR3 spans 15 residues. V lost 0 bases, J lost 10 bases, and 2 bases stayed unmatched. The germline CDR1 and CDR2 sequences are SGHRS and YFSETQ. The DNA of the CDR3 is TGCGCCAGCAGCTTGGAGGGACTAGCGGGAGGCGAGCAGTTCTTC. Translated: CASSLEGLAGGEQFF.

This clonotype has a count of ten or more. In DNA, the CDR3 is TGCAGTGCTAGTTTTGGGAGTTACGAGCAGTACTTC. The encoded protein is CSASFGSYEQYF. The V and J genes are TRBV20-1 and TRBJ2-7; a weak D match, TRBD2 (5 bases). The germline V and J ends were trimmed by 3 bases and 4 bases, with 10 bases remaining between them. Per germline, CDR1 DFQATT and CDR2 SNEGSKA (reference sequence). This CDR3 region has 12 residues.